The 10 T cell receptor beta chains below come from one sample, sequenced in a study of blood T cell repertoires in COVID-19. The repertoire was sequenced with immunoSEQ multiplex PCR; TCRdb's copy has only in-frame clones and lacks some. The data show about 64,000 clones, approximately 90% seen once. What was sequenced was PBMCs or T cells enriched from blood (not recorded which). These TCRs come from a woman between 40 and 55 years old who had recovered from COVID-19.

This chain joins TRBV3-1 (or the pseudogene TRBV3-2) and TRBJ1-2; the D gene is possibly TRBD1 (5 bases). CDR3 length equals 15 residues. Germline loops: CDR1 LGHDT, CDR2 YNNKEL (reference sequence). V dropped 1 base and J dropped 4 bases, with 13 bases sitting between them. This CDR3 reads CASSQVSRGGYGYTF. The CDR3 coding sequence is TGTGCCAGCAGCCAAGTATCTCGGGGGGGCTATGGCTACACCTTC.

The chain recombines TRBV19 with TRBJ1-5; 12 bases align to TRBD1. This CDR3 comprises 15 residues. The germline V gene encodes CDR1 LNHDA and CDR2 SQIVND (reference sequence). V was pared by 6 bases and J by 5 bases, with 5 bases of the junction left unmatched. Here the CDR3 reads CASRRDRGLDQPQHF. DNA of the CDR3: TGTGCCAGTAGACGGGACAGGGGGCTTGATCAGCCCCAGCATTTT.

The J gene is TRBJ2-7, the V gene TRBV19, with 7 bases aligning to TRBD1. Germline CDR1 LNHDA, CDR2 SQIVND (reference sequence). The CDR3 spans 14 residues. The ends lost 3 bases at V and 2 bases at J; junction bases unmatched: 4. The CDR3 is CASSITGATYEQYF. DNA for the CDR3: TGTGCCAGTAGTATCACAGGGGCTACCTACGAGCAGTACTTC.

This clone was seen once. The rearrangement uses TRBV18 and TRBJ2-7; D unresolved. V lost 0 bases and J 4 bases, leaving 13 bases between the germline ends. This CDR3 comprises 15 residues. Germline loops: CDR1 KGHSH, CDR2 LQKENI. The CDR3 spells CASSPPSWPKYEQYF. The DNA for the CDR3 is TGTGCCAGCTCACCACCGTCTTGGCCGAAGTACGAGCAGTACTTC.

The chain employs TRBV6-5 and TRBJ2-7; 10 nucleotides line up with TRBD1. The ends lost 6 bases at V and 1 base at J; junction bases unmatched: 6. Germline CDR1 is MNHEY and CDR2 is SVGAGI. This CDR3 comprises 15 residues. The chain's CDR3 is CASREGQGFSYEQYF. In DNA form, the CDR3 reads TGTGCCAGCAGGGAGGGACAGGGGTTTTCCTACGAGCAGTACTTC.

The J gene is TRBJ2-5, the V gene TRBV10-1, with 7 bases fitting TRBD1. This CDR3 region has 14 residues. Per the germline V gene, CDR1 is WNHNN and CDR2 is SYGVQD (reference sequence). The junction had 3 bases not matched to a gene; V was cut back by 4 bases and J by 1 base. The CDR3 protein is CASSGDRLQETQYF. Written as DNA, the CDR3 is TGCGCCAGCAGTGGGGACAGACTCCAAGAGACCCAGTACTTC.

The gene calls are TRBV11-3 and TRBJ2-1, with TRBD2 identical over 8 bases. Germline CDR1 SGHNT, CDR2 YENEEA. The CDR3 extends over 17 amino acids. V gave up 0 bases and J gave up 0 bases; unmatched junction bases: 4. DNA for the CDR3: TGTGCCAGCAGCTTAGAGACTAGCGCCTACTCCTACAATGAGCAGTTCTTC. Protein: CASSLETSAYSYNEQFF.

The rearrangement joins TRBV7-3 to TRBJ1-1; the D gene is possibly TRBD1 (5 bases). CDR1 is SGHTA and CDR2 is FQGTGA in the germline V gene. V dropped 5 bases and J dropped 4 bases, with 11 bases sitting between them. The length of the CDR3 is 13 residues. In DNA, the CDR3 is TGTGCCAGCAGCATCCGGGGGGGCACTGAAGCTTTCTTT. Encoded protein: CASSIRGGTEAFF. Looking up the rest from reference TRBV7-3 and TRBJ1-1 gives the full variable domain: GAGVSQTPSNKVTEKGKYVELRCDPISGHTALYWYRQSLGQGPEFLIYFQGTGAADDSGLPNDRFFAVRPEGSVSTLKIQRTERGDSAVYLCASSIRGGTEAFFGQGTRLTVV.

The CDR3: CATRVRGLTDTQYF. In nucleotides, the CDR3 is TGTGCCACCAGAGTTCGAGGGCTCACAGATACGCAGTATTTT. J is TRBJ2-3 and V is TRBV15, with D tentatively TRBD2 (5 bases). The CDR3 is made up of 14 amino acids. Germline V gene data show CDR1 as LNHNV and CDR2 as YYDKDF (reference sequence). The germline V and J ends were trimmed by 6 bases and 2 bases, with 12 bases remaining between them.

V is TRBV7-9 and J is TRBJ2-5, with 13 bases that match TRBD2. The J segment lost 3 bases and the V segment lost 5 bases, leaving 3 bases of the junction unmatched. Germline V gene lookup returns CDR1 SEHNR and CDR2 FQNEAQ (reference sequence). This CDR3 is 15 amino acids long. This chain's CDR3 is CASSTSGGAKETQYF. In DNA form, the CDR3 reads TGTGCCAGCAGCACTAGCGGGGGGGCCAAAGAGACCCAGTACTTC.